This T cell receptor (beta chain) was sequenced in a study of blood T cell repertoires in COVID-19. V was clipped by 4 bases and J by 8 bases; unmatched bases: 12. The CDR3 loop spans 16 amino acids. CDR1 and CDR2 from the germline V gene are SEHNR and FQNEAQ (reference sequence). Some clones are missing from TCRdb's copy, which holds only in-frame ones; the method was immunoSEQ multiplex PCR. The sample lists under 300,000 clones, about 88% occurring once. Allocation to cohorts depended on clinical history reported by the participants. The sequence derives from a woman aged 45 to 65 who had recovered from COVID-19. Material: PBMCs or T cells enriched from blood (not recorded which). V and J are TRBV7-9 and TRBJ2-1, with 9 nucleotides matching TRBD2. DNA for the CDR3: TGTGCCAGCAGCTCCAGAGGGACTAGCCGCATCGATGAGCAGTTCTTC. Translated, it gives CASSSRGTSRIDEQFF. Full variable domain (outside the CDR3, taken from reference TRBV7-9 and TRBJ2-1): DTGVSQNPRHKITKRGQNVTFRCDPISEHNRLYWYRQTLGQGPEFLTYFQNEAQLEKSRLLSDRFSAERPKGSFSTLEIQRTEQGDSAMYLCASSSRGTSRIDEQFFGPGTRLTVL.